Below, one T cell receptor (beta chain) is given with its context. Sequencing used immunoSEQ multiplex PCR; TCRdb keeps in-frame clones, though not all of them. The table lists under 40,000 clones, about 88% of them singletons. Time point given: peripheral blood 6 weeks after treatment start. The sample belongs to a study of PD-L1 blockade in urothelial cancer. The CDR3 is 14 residues long. Germline-derived CDR1 and CDR2 are SGHAT and FQNNGV. Deletions cut 6 bases from V and 6 bases from J, with 16 bases between. This chain joins TRBV11-2 and TRBJ2-3; tentative D call: TRBD2 (6 bases). The receptor was derived from an elderly man with urothelial cancer. The input for sequencing was PBMCs, taken around atezolizumab (anti-PD-L1) treatment. The CDR3 region is CASSRGGGGDTQYF. The CDR3 nucleotides read TGTGCCAGCAGTCGAGGAGGCGGAGGGGATACGCAGTATTTT.